This T cell receptor (beta chain) was observed in a study of cytomegalovirus exposure and HLA in healthy donors. PCR involved 60 Vbeta and 13 Jbeta primers. Only in-frame clones appear in the TCRdb table, and some are missing; sequencing was by immunoSEQ multiplex PCR. The sample contains more than 130,000 clones, more than 70% of which appear only once. This clone was seen a few times. Its target is not known. Germline V CDR1 and CDR2: MRHNA, SNTAGT. The trim removed 5 bases at V and 1 base at J, leaving 9 bases unmatched. The CDR3 totals 16 residues. General study findings and limits: Some 16,000 TCR beta sequences were associated with HLA alleles at 0.05 false discovery rate in a later analysis. Analysis was performed later, and it showed HLA-associated TCR beta chains to be more clonally expanded than equally common others.

V usage is TRBV6-4 and J usage is TRBJ2-3; 7 bases agree with TRBD2. The TCR was taken from a woman between 50 and 59 years old in good health and CMV-seronegative. Sequencing used PBMCs. CDR3 DNA sequence: TGTGCCAGCAGTTTAGGGAGGGGTACAGGCACAGATACGCAGTATTTT. Its protein product is CASSLGRGTGTDTQYF.